This TCR beta chain was captured in a study of blood T cell repertoires in COVID-19. Study information: COVID-19 samples, acute and convalescent, were from the United States, Italy and Spain. PBMCs, B-cell-depleted T cells, or T cells provided the cDNA or gDNA that made up the material.

Germline assignment: CDR1 SGHDT and CDR2 YYEEEE. V was shortened by 1 base and J by 5 bases, with 14 bases between the two germline ends. The CDR3 has 15 amino acids. Method: immunoSEQ multiplex PCR; TCRdb's copy keeps in-frame clones and lacks some. The table has under 350,000 clones, nearly 90% seen once; the top ten hold 1.8%. The count of this clone is one. This clonotype was sampled from a woman in her 30s with COVID-19, enrolled during active disease. The rearrangement links TRBV5-6 to TRBJ2-3; possibly TRBD1 for D (5 bases). The sample taken for sequencing was peripheral blood. This CDR3 is CASSLRQGILDTQYF. In DNA, the CDR3 is TGTGCCAGCAGCTTGCGGCAGGGTATTTTAGATACGCAGTATTTT.